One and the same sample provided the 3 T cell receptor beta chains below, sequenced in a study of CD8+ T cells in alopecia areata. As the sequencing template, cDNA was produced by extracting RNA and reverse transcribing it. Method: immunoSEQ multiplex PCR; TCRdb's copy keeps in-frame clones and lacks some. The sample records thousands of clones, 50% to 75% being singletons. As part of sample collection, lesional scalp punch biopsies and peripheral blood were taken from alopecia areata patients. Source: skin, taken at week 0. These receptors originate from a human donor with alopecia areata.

CDR3 protein: CSVEAPTGNLDTQYF. CDR3 in DNA: TGCAGCGTTGAAGCCCCGACAGGGAACCTTGATACGCAGTATTTT. The J gene is TRBJ2-3, the V gene TRBV29-1, with 7 nucleotides matching TRBD1. The CDR3 totals 15 residues. Germline values: CDR1 SQVTM, CDR2 ANQGSEA. V was clipped by 1 base and J by 6 bases; unmatched bases: 10.

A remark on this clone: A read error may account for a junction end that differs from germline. The CDR3 loop reads CASSHGSEVVGEQHF. The CDR3 region has the DNA TGCGCCAGCAGCCATGGGTCAGAGGTTGTGGGGGAGCAGCACTTC. The chain carries TRBV4-3 and TRBJ2-7; D tentatively reads TRBD1 or TRBD2 (5 bases each). The length of the CDR3 is 15 residues. CDR1 LGHNA and CDR2 YSLEER come from the germline V gene.

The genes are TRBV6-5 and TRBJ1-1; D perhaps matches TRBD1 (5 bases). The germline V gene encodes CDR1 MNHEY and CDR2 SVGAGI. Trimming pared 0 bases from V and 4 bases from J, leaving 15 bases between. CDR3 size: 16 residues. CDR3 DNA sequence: TGTGCCAGCAGTTACTCGACCGGGGCCGGCGCCACTGAAGCTTTCTTT. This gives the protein CASSYSTGAGATEAFF.